A selection of T cell receptor beta chains follows, all from one sample in a study of T cell responses to AZD1222 COVID-19 vaccine. Libraries were prepared by immunoSEQ multiplex PCR; TCRdb keeps only in-frame clonotypes and omits some of them. The table includes approximately 150,000 clones, around 90% detected once. The material was peripheral blood, obtained on day 0 of AZD1222 vaccination. The receptors shown here come from an adult in good health. Each CDR3 is given with its conserved first and last residue. A D gene is named only where the DNA matches it firmly. Size is stated for part of the rows, as once, few or many counts, or as a class when the clone is expanded.

j_call,clone_size,cdr3_length,v_call,d_call,cdr3_aa,cdr3_nt
TRBJ1-2,.,14,TRBV7-9,.,CASSPPGHRDGYTF,TGTGCCAGCAGCCCGCCGGGACATCGGGATGGCTACACCTTC
TRBJ1-5,.,13,TRBV29-1,TRBD1,CSVETGDDQPQHF,TGCAGCGTAGAGACAGGGGATGATCAGCCCCAGCATTTT
TRBJ2-1,.,14,TRBV2,TRBD1,CASSERDRANEQFF,TGTGCCAGCAGTGAAAGGGACAGGGCCAATGAGCAGTTCTTC
TRBJ1-6,.,16,TRBV11-3,.,CASSSRDTSFGPPLHF,TGTGCCAGCAGCTCCCGGGACACCTCGTTCGGGCCACCCCTCCACTTT
TRBJ1-2,.,12,TRBV28,.,CASSLTAGSYTF,TGTGCCAGCAGCCTTACCGCGGGAAGCTACACCTTC
TRBJ1-6,few,14,TRBV2,TRBD1,CASSRTGNDSPLHF,TGTGCCAGCAGCCGGACAGGGAATGATTCACCCCTCCACTTT
TRBJ2-1,.,16,TRBV7-2,TRBD1,CASSSVGTGHSNEQFF,TGTGCCAGCAGCTCTGTCGGGACAGGGCATTCAAATGAGCAGTTCTTC
TRBJ2-2,.,12,TRBV19,.,CASRFVSGELFF,TGTGCCAGTAGATTCGTATCCGGGGAGCTGTTTTTT
TRBJ1-2,.,12,TRBV19,.,CASSMTAYGYTF,TGTGCCAGTAGTATGACAGCCTATGGCTACACCTTC
TRBJ2-3,.,16,TRBV11-1,TRBD1,CASSLTGEWGTDTQYF,TGTGCCAGCAGCTTGACAGGGGAGTGGGGCACAGATACGCAGTATTTT
TRBJ1-5,.,17,TRBV5-1,TRBD1,CASSPGTEWYLGQPQHF,TGCGCCAGCAGCCCCGGGACAGAGTGGTATCTCGGTCAGCCCCAGCATTTT
TRBJ1-5,.,13,TRBV27,TRBD1,CASGSQGAQPQHF,TGTGCCAGCGGATCACAGGGGGCTCAGCCCCAGCATTTT
TRBJ1-4,.,13,TRBV10-1,.,CASSKDGNEKLFF,TGCGCCAGCAGTAAGGACGGGAATGAAAAACTGTTTTTT
TRBJ1-1,.,14,TRBV6-5,.,CASRYLTGTAEAFF,TGTGCCAGCAGATACCTGACCGGGACGGCTGAAGCTTTCTTT
TRBJ2-7,.,14,TRBV3-1/TRBV3-2,.,CASSPSRGDYEQYF,TGTGCCAGCAGCCCTAGTAGGGGGGACTACGAGCAGTACTTC
TRBJ2-1,.,20,TRBV9,TRBD1,CASSERPGTGIRESYNEQFF,TGTGCCAGCAGCGAACGCCCCGGGACAGGAATCAGAGAATCGTACAATGAGCAGTTCTTC
TRBJ1-2,.,15,TRBV6-1,TRBD1,CASSEEFWTGDGYTF,TGTGCCAGCAGTGAAGAATTTTGGACAGGGGATGGCTACACCTTC
TRBJ1-1,.,15,TRBV29-1,.,CSVELGGRVNTEAFF,TGCAGCGTTGAACTCGGGGGCAGGGTGAACACTGAAGCTTTCTTT
TRBJ1-1,.,14,TRBV27,.,CASSSPGMNTEAFF,TGTGCCAGCAGTTCCCCGGGGATGAACACTGAAGCTTTCTTT
TRBJ1-2,once,13,TRBV6-1,.,CASSEIIGHGYTF,TGTGCCAGCAGTGAAATTATTGGGCACGGCTACACCTTC
TRBJ1-3,once,15,TRBV7-2,.,CASIRGDYSGNTIYF,TGTGCCAGCATCCGGGGGGACTACTCTGGAAACACCATATATTTT
TRBJ2-7,.,16,TRBV5-6,.,CASTPEGETVPYEQYF,TGTGCCAGCACCCCCGAGGGGGAGACAGTCCCCTACGAGCAGTACTTC
TRBJ2-1,.,20,TRBV13,TRBD1,CASSADRGLPRPSAANEQFF,TGTGCCAGCAGCGCAGACAGGGGGCTGCCCAGGCCTAGCGCGGCCAATGAGCAGTTCTTC
TRBJ1-2,.,14,TRBV11-1,.,CATHSEGRDYGYTF,TGTGCCACCCATTCAGAGGGCCGGGACTATGGCTACACCTTC
TRBJ1-1,.,13,TRBV18,.,CASSGDQNTEAFF,TGTGCCAGCTCAGGGGACCAAAACACTGAAGCTTTCTTT
TRBJ2-2,.,15,TRBV6-5,.,CASSRPGHDTGELFF,TGTGCCAGCAGCCGCCCCGGACACGACACCGGGGAGCTGTTTTTT
TRBJ1-1,.,18,TRBV7-9,TRBD1,CASRENPGQGKMNTEAFF,TGTGCCAGCCGGGAGAACCCGGGACAGGGTAAGATGAACACTGAAGCTTTCTTT
TRBJ1-4,.,13,TRBV28,.,CASSQGSNEKLFF,TGTGCCAGCAGTCAGGGGTCTAATGAAAAACTGTTTTTT
TRBJ2-2,.,13,TRBV9,.,CASSALAGGELFF,TGTGCCAGCAGCGCACTAGCAGGCGGGGAGCTGTTTTTT
TRBJ2-2,.,18,TRBV18,TRBD1,CASSPGGQGRVGSGELFF,TGTGCCAGCTCACCAGGAGGACAGGGGAGGGTCGGATCCGGGGAGCTGTTTTTT
TRBJ2-2,.,11,TRBV5-1,.,CASSLPGELFF,TGCGCCAGCAGCTTGCCCGGGGAGCTGTTTTTT
TRBJ1-1,.,14,TRBV30,.,CAWTRRRGGTEAFF,TGTGCCTGGACCCGAAGGCGGGGGGGCACTGAAGCTTTCTTT
TRBJ1-5,.,13,TRBV25-1,.,CASSQGLGQPQHF,TGTGCCAGCAGTCAGGGACTAGGACAGCCCCAGCATTTT
TRBJ2-7,.,14,TRBV6-5,.,CASSYSVTSYEQYF,TGTGCCAGCAGTTACTCGGTAACCTCCTACGAGCAGTACTTC
TRBJ2-2,once,11,TRBV12-3/TRBV12-4,.,CASSLLGRLFF,TGTGCCAGCAGTTTATTGGGGAGGCTGTTTTTT
TRBJ1-2,.,14,TRBV28,.,CASSFRVGGDGYTF,TGTGCCAGCAGCTTTCGTGTGGGGGGCGATGGCTACACCTTC
TRBJ1-2,.,14,TRBV5-5,.,CASSPDSGGYGYTF,TGTGCCAGCAGCCCGGACAGCGGAGGGTATGGCTACACCTTC
TRBJ2-7,once,17,TRBV7-2,.,CASSLSREEILHYEQYF,TGTGCCAGCAGCTTATCTAGGGAAGAAATCTTACACTACGAGCAGTACTTC
TRBJ2-3,.,15,TRBV3-1/TRBV3-2,.,CASSPLGRVSDTQYF,TGTGCCAGCAGCCCCCTCGGCAGGGTATCAGATACGCAGTATTTT
TRBJ2-5,.,15,TRBV10-3,TRBD1,CAISEMGQDLETQYF,TGTGCCATCAGTGAGATGGGACAGGACCTAGAGACCCAGTACTTC
TRBJ1-1,.,13,TRBV24-1,.,CATMGRTRTEAFF,TGTGCCACCATGGGGCGAACGAGGACTGAAGCTTTCTTT
TRBJ2-5,.,14,TRBV5-5,TRBD1,CASSLQGGGETQYF,TGTGCCAGCAGCTTACAGGGGGGAGGAGAGACCCAGTACTTC
TRBJ2-1,.,16,TRBV5-1,TRBD1,CASSGTGTADLNEQFF,TGCGCCAGCAGCGGAACCGGGACAGCCGACCTCAATGAGCAGTTCTTC
TRBJ1-1,few,13,TRBV7-7,.,CASSFGPNTEAFF,TGTGCCAGCAGCTTCGGACCAAACACTGAAGCTTTCTTT
TRBJ2-3,.,15,TRBV9,.,CASSVGWWGTDTQYF,TGTGCCAGCAGCGTCGGGTGGTGGGGCACTGATACGCAGTATTTT
TRBJ1-5,once,19,TRBV4-2,.,CASSQELGSGGLSNQPQHF,TGTGCCAGCAGCCAAGAGCTCGGGTCCGGCGGCCTTAGCAATCAGCCCCAGCATTTT
TRBJ2-7,.,16,TRBV6-2/TRBV6-3,TRBD2,CASSQTLAGLSYEQYF,TGTGCCAGCAGTCAGACTCTAGCGGGCCTCTCCTACGAGCAGTACTTC
TRBJ2-1,.,17,TRBV7-6,TRBD1,CASSSKPGQGKIGEQFF,TGTGCCAGCAGCTCAAAACCGGGACAGGGTAAGATCGGTGAGCAGTTCTTC
TRBJ1-2,once,12,TRBV29-1,TRBD1,CSVEGQIYGYTF,TGCAGCGTTGAGGGACAGATATATGGCTACACCTTC
TRBJ1-5,.,14,TRBV6-4,.,CASGPKQQVQPQHF,TGTGCCAGCGGACCTAAACAGCAAGTTCAGCCCCAGCATTTT
TRBJ1-5,.,12,TRBV27,.,CASSLTNQPQHF,TGTGCCAGCAGTTTAACAAATCAGCCCCAGCATTTT
TRBJ1-3,.,16,TRBV2,.,CASSERGSTSGNTIYF,TGTGCCAGCAGTGAACGGGGCAGCACCTCTGGAAACACCATATATTTT
TRBJ2-2,few,13,TRBV18,.,CASSPGGAQELFF,TGTGCCAGCTCTCCGGGCGGGGCCCAGGAGCTGTTTTTT